What follows describes a single TCR beta chain. It has no known antigen specificity. No quality values exist for individual bases; no much larger clone is one base distant. The sample belongs to a study of vaccination effects on CD4 cells after COVID-19 (dated by TCRdb to the early 2020s). With respect to the entire study: To identify antigen-specific CD4+ T cell clonotypes by their expansion, the ViraFEST assay first stimulated PBMC with viral peptide pools and then applied TCR sequencing. After vaccination, three convalescent patients were sampled at an early time point (day +14) and at a late time point (day +241, +227 and +161, respectively). Post-vaccine samples across the study were collected a median of 72 days after the second dose, with a range of 14 to 241. Each well held roughly 2 million PBMC cultured in IMDM containing around 5% human AB serum, 8 to 10 IU/ml IL-2 and gentamicin, along with roughly 10 ug/ml peptides. The study compared SARS-CoV-2 spike-specific CD4+ TCR repertoires before and after mRNA vaccination in COVID-19 convalescent patients and infection-naive vaccine recipients. The full study included some 10 COVID-19 convalescent patients and several SARS-CoV-2-naive healthy vaccine recipients. In the study, cultures from other donors were sequenced using the Oncomine TCR Beta short-read assay on an Illumina iSeq 100. Summary of the overall study and its limitations: Among convalescent patients, the spike-reactive repertoire after vaccination was made up mainly of new vaccine-induced clones that were largely distinct from the clones induced by infection. Both infection-induced and vaccine-induced clones contracted markedly at late post-vaccination timepoints, which is consistent with waning T cell responses. The study was limited by a small number of convalescent patients, and early post-infection timepoints were lacking.

After less than 13 days of culture, CD4+ T cells were isolated with the EasySep CD4+ T cell isolation kit. PCR-confirmed SARS-CoV-2 infection had occurred in convalescent patients between March and December 2020, before the Alpha, Beta and Delta variants emerged in the United States. Two doses of either the BNT162b2 or the mRNA-1273 mRNA SARS-CoV-2 vaccine were administered to participants. On days 3 and 7, half of the culture medium was replaced with fresh IL-2-containing medium. Each peptide stimulation condition was cultured in triplicate wells unless otherwise noted. Using Ficoll-Paque Plus gradient centrifugation, PBMC were separated from whole blood and then either used fresh or cryopreserved at -140C. The QIAamp micro DNA kit was used to extract genomic DNA from the cultured CD4+ T cells. The library was obtained by the immunoSEQ multiplex PCR assay. DNA from the CD4+ T cells that had been cultured and isolated underwent TCR beta CDR3 sequencing. The source study handled its data this way. Non-productive TCR sequences were removed and reads were trimmed to the CDR3 region, keeping CDR3s of at least 7 amino acids. The MANAFEST web app was used to identify antigen-specific clonotypes by comparing expansion in peptide wells with expansion in reference cultures. To be called positive, a clone needed expansion at FDR<0.05 compared with the reference and with all other wells, an odds ratio greater than 5, and a frequency greater than 0.1% in two replicate wells. Cross-reactive clonotypes were defined as significantly expanded in SARS-CoV-2 spike wells and in at least one common cold coronavirus spike condition. Using the stringdist R package, CDR3 similarity was measured by Levenshtein distance, and unrooted trees were constructed with ape in R 3.6.1. This is the immuneACCESS table as TCRdb keeps it, with only in-frame sequences that have V and J called. A part of the clones is gone; compared with another copy, unresolved V genes explain less than half, and the rest is unexplained. From that table come the V and J calls and clone size; the DNA was used to work out D and trimming. This sample has 30,000 to 35,000 clones in its table, and around 74% of those were observed once. The leading ten clones occupy about 6.1% of the sample.

The CDR3 measures 15 amino acids from cysteine to phenylalanine. Only the CDR3 DNA stays, 45 bases, in frame from base 1. From V the trimming removes 1 base and from J it removes 3 bases, while the gene matches leave 6 bases of the junction unaccounted for. CDR1 and CDR2, looked up from the germline V gene, are SGHRS and YFSETQ. The clonotype was recovered from a human donor who had a prior SARS-CoV-2 infection. The V and J genes are TRBV5-1 and TRBJ2-5, with TRBD1 identical over 7 junction bases. Sequencing used CD4+ T cells from PBMCs cultured without peptide, obtained after COVID-19 vaccination. The bases are TGCGCCAGCAGCTTGCAGGGACAGAGAGAAGAGACCCAGTACTTC. The resulting protein is CASSLQGQREETQYF. The CDR3, completed at both ends by the reference TRBV5-1 and TRBJ2-5 genes, gives the full variable domain KAGVTQTPRYLIKTRGQQVTLSCSPISGHRSVSWYQQTPGQGLQFLFEYFSETQRNKGNFPGRFSGRQFSNSRSEMNVSTLELGDSALYLCASSLQGQREETQYFGPGTRLLVL.